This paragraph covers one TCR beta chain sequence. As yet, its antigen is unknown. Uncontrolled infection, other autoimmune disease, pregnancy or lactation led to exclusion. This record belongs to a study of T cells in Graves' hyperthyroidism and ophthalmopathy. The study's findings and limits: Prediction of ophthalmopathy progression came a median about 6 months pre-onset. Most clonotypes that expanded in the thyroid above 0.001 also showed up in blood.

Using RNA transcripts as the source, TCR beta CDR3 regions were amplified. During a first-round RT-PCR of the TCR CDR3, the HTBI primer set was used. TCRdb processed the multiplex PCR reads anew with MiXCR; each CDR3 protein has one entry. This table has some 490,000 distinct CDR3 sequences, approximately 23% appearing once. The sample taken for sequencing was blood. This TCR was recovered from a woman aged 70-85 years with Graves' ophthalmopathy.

This CDR3 reads CASSWGISSYEQYF. CDR3 coding DNA: TGTGCCAGCAGTTGGGGGATTTCCTCCTACGAGCAGTACTTC. The genes are TRBV27 and TRBJ2-7; possibly TRBD1 or TRBD2 for D (5 bases each). Trimming cost V 4 bases and J 0 bases, with 10 bases left between them. Germline CDR1 MNHEY, CDR2 SMNVEV (reference sequence). The CDR3 runs to 14 residues.